The rows below give T cell receptor beta chains drawn from one sample of a study of neoadjuvant anti-PD-1 for oral cavity cancer. Only in-frame clones appear in the TCRdb table, and some are missing; sequencing was by immunoSEQ multiplex PCR. Of about 17,000 clones detected, around 71% appear once; the ten largest clones hold around 2.6%. This sample comprised PBMCs, obtained before nivolumab (anti-PD-1) treatment. The origin of the receptors is a person aged 35 to 85 with oral cavity squamous cell carcinoma. CDR3s include the opening cysteine and the closing phenylalanine or tryptophan. A row's size may be missing; if present it is once, few, many or a size class.

CDR3aa: CASSLIDDSQFF; v_gene: TRBV7-2; abundance: -
CDR3aa: CASSESMETQYF; v_gene: TRBV10-1; abundance: -
CDR3aa: CAWSRGPRVGLFF; v_gene: TRBV30; abundance: -
CDR3aa: CASSYSRGVYGYTF; v_gene: TRBV6-5; abundance: -
CDR3aa: CAISDLGDIQYF; v_gene: TRBV10-3; abundance: -
CDR3aa: CASRGVNTEAFF; v_gene: TRBV6-5; abundance: -
CDR3aa: CATSSPKDGSSYEQYF; v_gene: TRBV15; abundance: -
CDR3aa: CASSLSTGGFSGYTF; v_gene: TRBV5-1; abundance: -
CDR3aa: CASSGQGASGYTF; v_gene: TRBV6-5; abundance: -
CDR3aa: CASSEWVRWSGNTIYF; v_gene: TRBV2; abundance: -
CDR3aa: CASSLLLSAGGYTF; v_gene: TRBV28; abundance: -
CDR3aa: CAWSVPNQPQHF; v_gene: TRBV30; abundance: -
CDR3aa: CASSLTYLSYEQYF; v_gene: TRBV5-1; abundance: once
CDR3aa: CASSRGYSSARQQETQYF; v_gene: TRBV7-2; abundance: -
CDR3aa: CASSDSSGRGYTF; v_gene: TRBV6-4; abundance: -
CDR3aa: CAISESLGTDTQYF; v_gene: TRBV10-3; abundance: -
CDR3aa: CASSKGPPRDTKKRFYEQYF; v_gene: TRBV21-1; abundance: few
CDR3aa: CASRGTSGNEQYF; v_gene: TRBV2; abundance: -
CDR3aa: CASKGSRYEQYF; v_gene: TRBV6-1; abundance: once
CDR3aa: CASNTLRPGKGYEQYF; v_gene: TRBV2; abundance: -
CDR3aa: CASSIELGRLSNQPQHF; v_gene: TRBV19; abundance: -
CDR3aa: CASSEIKLETQYF; v_gene: TRBV5-1; abundance: once
CDR3aa: CASSGGTGWGYTF; v_gene: TRBV6-5; abundance: -
CDR3aa: CASSNSYEQYF; v_gene: TRBV5-1; abundance: -
CDR3aa: CASSLQLEETQYF; v_gene: TRBV11-2; abundance: -
CDR3aa: CAWSVGRDYNEQFF; v_gene: TRBV30; abundance: -
CDR3aa: CASSYGGQGFTGELFF; v_gene: TRBV4-1; abundance: few
CDR3aa: CASSPLSTDTQYF; v_gene: TRBV5-1; abundance: few
CDR3aa: CASRPDSSSGNTIYF; v_gene: TRBV6-5; abundance: -
CDR3aa: CSASGTGVYEQYF; v_gene: TRBV29-1; abundance: -